Shown below are 8 T cell receptor beta chains from a single sample sequenced in a study of blood T cell repertoires in COVID-19. Only in-frame clones appear in the TCRdb table, and some are missing; sequencing was by immunoSEQ multiplex PCR. There are 88,000 or so clones in the sample; around 81% occur only once, and 7% to 9.5% lies in the top ten. The specimen was peripheral blood. Receptors originate from a human donor in a cohort sampled during active COVID-19.

V is TRBV11-3 and J is TRBJ2-3, with 10 bases matching TRBD2. The CDR3 runs 15 residues. The V segment lost 3 bases and the J segment 3 bases; nucleotides outside the gene matches: 3. Germline V lookup: CDR1 SGHNT, CDR2 YENEEA. Written as DNA, the CDR3 is TGTGCCAGCAGCTTTCTAGCGGGAGAAACAGATACGCAGTATTTT. Translating gives CASSFLAGETDTQYF.

This clone was seen more than once but under ten times. The rearrangement uses TRBV6-5 and TRBJ1-2, with 7 bases identical to TRBD1. This CDR3 region has 13 residues. Unmatched junction bases numbered 8, after V lost 5 bases and J lost 8 bases. Per germline, CDR1 MNHEY and CDR2 SVGAGI. The DNA for the CDR3 is TGTGCCAGCAGTCTACAGGGGTCGTCGGGCTACACCTTC. Translation: CASSLQGSSGYTF.

The V call is TRBV6-5, the J call TRBJ2-2; maybe TRBD2 (6 bases). V was pared by 2 bases and J by 1 base, with 8 bases between. Germline CDR1 MNHEY, CDR2 SVGAGI. The CDR3 is made up of 15 amino acids. The CDR3 is CASSYRRGNTGELFF. The CDR3 coding sequence is TGTGCCAGCAGTTACCGGCGGGGGAACACCGGGGAGCTGTTTTTT.

The gene calls are TRBV19 and TRBJ2-3, with D possibly matching TRBD2 (5 bases). V gave up 6 bases and J gave up 2 bases, with 15 bases separating them. Germline loops: CDR1 LNHDA, CDR2 SQIVND (reference sequence). The CDR3 has 15 amino acids. The CDR3 reads CASSWGDPYTDTQYF. DNA for the CDR3: TGTGCCAGTAGCTGGGGAGACCCTTACACAGATACGCAGTATTTT.

This clone occurred once. V and J are TRBV11-2 and TRBJ1-2; the D is unclear. Germline CDR1 SGHAT, CDR2 FQNNGV. Trimming removed 1 base from V and 2 bases from J, with 8 bases in between. This CDR3 spans 14 amino acids. The CDR3 coding sequence is TGTGCCAGCAGCTTAGCCGGTTTGAACTATGGCTACACCTTC. Residues: CASSLAGLNYGYTF.

This chain joins TRBV5-8 and TRBJ1-6; D remains unclear. Germline lookup yields CDR1 SGHTS and CDR2 YDEGEE. The CDR3 consists of 11 residues. Trimming stripped 2 bases from V and 12 bases from J, with 6 bases between. DNA for the CDR3: TGTGCCAGCAGCTTCCCCGGACCCCTCCACTTT. It yields the protein CASSFPGPLHF.

This sequence joins TRBV19 and TRBJ2-7, with 9 bases identical to TRBD2. CDR3 length: 14 residues. V shed 3 bases, J shed 5 bases, and the junction held 5 bases outside the gene matches. Germline V gives CDR1 LNHDA, CDR2 SQIVND (reference sequence). CDR3 in DNA: TGTGCCAGTAGTATCCCGGGACTAGCCAACGAGCAGTACTTC. Translation gives CASSIPGLANEQYF.

V gene TRBV25-1 combines with J gene TRBJ2-5, with D possibly TRBD2 on 6 matching bases. Trimming pared 6 bases from V and 5 bases from J, leaving 10 bases between. Germline V gives CDR1 MGHDK, CDR2 SYGVNS. This CDR3 spans 12 amino acids. The CDR3 nucleotides read TGTGCCAGCAGACTAGCTGATGAGACCCAGTACTTC. It is translated as CASRLADETQYF.